Listed below are T cell receptor beta chains from one sample, sequenced in a study of blood T cell repertoires in COVID-19. Sequencing was performed with immunoSEQ multiplex PCR; in TCRdb, only in-frame clones are kept and a portion is missing. The data show under 150,000 clones, 90% seen once. Sequences were obtained from peripheral blood. Source of these receptors: a human donor with active COVID-19. The donor label of this sample is uncertain. Each CDR3 is given with its conserved first and last residue. The D gene is left open where the match is weak. Only part of the rows carry a size: once, few, many, or a class if the clone is expanded.

J,size,D,V,DNA,CDR3
TRBJ1-5,NA,TRBD1,TRBV2,TGTGCCAGCAGCGGACAGGGATATCAGCCCCAGCATTTT,CASSGQGYQPQHF
TRBJ2-5,NA,TRBD2,TRBV5-6,TGTGCCAGCAGCTTGGCTCGGGGGGTCCAAGAGACCCAGTACTTC,CASSLARGVQETQYF
TRBJ1-2,NA,NA,TRBV24-1,TGTGCCACCAGTGAAGGGGGTGGTTCGAACTATGGCTACACCTTC,CATSEGGGSNYGYTF
TRBJ1-1,NA,NA,TRBV5-1,TGCGCCAGCAGCTTGGGGGGCGCGACTGAAGCTTTCTTT,CASSLGGATEAFF
TRBJ1-5,NA,NA,TRBV6-2/TRBV6-3,TGTGCCAGCAGTTATACAGGAGTTAGCAATCAGCCCCAGCATTTT,CASSYTGVSNQPQHF
TRBJ2-3,NA,NA,TRBV7-2,TGTGCCAGCAGCCAGGCAGGATACACAGATACGCAGTATTTT,CASSQAGYTDTQYF
TRBJ2-2,NA,NA,TRBV7-3,TGTGCCAGCAGCTTACTCGGGAAGAACACCGGGGAGCTGTTTTTT,CASSLLGKNTGELFF
TRBJ2-7,NA,NA,TRBV27,TGTGCCAGCAGTTTATCGATCAGGGGCCACGAGCAGTACTTC,CASSLSIRGHEQYF
TRBJ2-2,NA,TRBD2,TRBV10-3,TGTGCCATCAGTGGCGGCGGGGGGGCCTGGGCCGGGGAGCTGTTTTTT,CAISGGGGAWAGELFF
TRBJ2-7,NA,TRBD1,TRBV7-2,TGTGCCAGCAGCTTAGTCCCAGGGGGCGCCTCCTACGAGCAGTACTTC,CASSLVPGGASYEQYF
TRBJ1-1,NA,NA,TRBV28,TGTGCCAGCACCTTAACCCAGGGAGTGGGGAGGACTGAAGCTTTCTTT,CASTLTQGVGRTEAFF
TRBJ1-4,NA,TRBD1,TRBV4-3,TGCGCCAGCAGCCAAGGGGACAGGGGTGGCGAAAAACTGTTTTTT,CASSQGDRGGEKLFF
TRBJ1-5,NA,TRBD1,TRBV2,TGTGCCAGCAGGGGAGGACAGGGAGGAGCCCTATATCAGCCCCAGCATTTT,CASRGGQGGALYQPQHF
TRBJ2-5,NA,NA,TRBV27,TGTGCCAGCAGTTTCCTCACCCTGGGGGCGAAAGAGACCCAGTACTTC,CASSFLTLGAKETQYF
TRBJ2-5,once,TRBD2,TRBV5-3,TGTGCCAGAAGCGAGAATCCGGGACTAGTAGTAACGAGGGCTGTGGCCCAGTACTTC,CARSENPGLVVTRAVAQYF
TRBJ1-1,NA,NA,TRBV12-3/TRBV12-4,TGTGCCAGCAGTTCCCGTGGGGGGGCTGAAGCTTTCTTT,CASSSRGGAEAFF
TRBJ1-2,NA,NA,TRBV6-5,TGTGCCAGCAGTCGGACTCAAAACCGAAATGGCTACACCTTC,CASSRTQNRNGYTF
TRBJ1-4,once,NA,TRBV7-2,TGTGCCAGCAGCCCCCGGACTGCAACTAATGAAAAACTGTTTTTT,CASSPRTATNEKLFF
TRBJ2-5,NA,TRBD1,TRBV5-1,TGCGCCAGCAGCGGCGGACAGGGAGAAGAGACCCAGTACTTC,CASSGGQGEETQYF
TRBJ2-5,NA,TRBD2,TRBV19,TGTGCCAGTAGTGGAATAGCGGGGGGGGAAGAGACCCAGTACTTC,CASSGIAGGEETQYF
TRBJ2-3,NA,TRBD2,TRBV6-2/TRBV6-3,TGTGCCAGCAGTTACGGAAGGACAGCGGGGGACACAGATACGCAGTATTTT,CASSYGRTAGDTDTQYF
TRBJ1-2,NA,NA,TRBV6-2/TRBV6-3,TGTGCCAGCAGCCCCGACACTTATGGCTACACCTTC,CASSPDTYGYTF
TRBJ2-7,NA,TRBD1,TRBV6-6,TGTGCCAGCACGGGCAGGGGGCCCGAGCAGTACTTC,CASTGRGPEQYF
TRBJ2-1,NA,TRBD2,TRBV25-1,TGTGCCAGCAGTGAATTACTGCCGGAGCGGGGGGCCCCCAATGAGCAGTTCTTC,CASSELLPERGAPNEQFF
TRBJ2-7,NA,TRBD1,TRBV7-9,TGTGCCAGCAGCTCCACGAGTCTCGGACAGGGTGGGACGTACGAGCAGTACTTC,CASSSTSLGQGGTYEQYF
TRBJ2-6,NA,TRBD2,TRBV3-1/TRBV3-2,TGTGCCAGCAGCCTCCCCATGGGAGGGGGGGCCAACGTCCTGACTTTC,CASSLPMGGGANVLTF
TRBJ2-3,NA,TRBD2,TRBV5-4,TGTGCCAGCAGCTTGAGGTTGATGGCGGGGGGCCAGTATACGCAGTATTTT,CASSLRLMAGGQYTQYF
TRBJ1-1,NA,TRBD1,TRBV3-1/TRBV3-2,TGTGCCAGCAGTCGCGGACAGGGTACCACTGAAGCTTTCTTT,CASSRGQGTTEAFF
TRBJ1-6,once,TRBD1,TRBV7-3,TGTGCCAGCAGCTACCGGGACAGGGGTTCACCCCTCCACTTT,CASSYRDRGSPLHF
TRBJ2-5,NA,TRBD2,TRBV5-1,TGCGCCAGCAGCAAAGGGACTAGCGGGACACAAGAGACCCAGTACTTC,CASSKGTSGTQETQYF
TRBJ2-7,once,NA,TRBV6-5,TGTGCCAGCAGCCACGAGGCAGCCTACGAGCAGTACTTC,CASSHEAAYEQYF
TRBJ1-5,NA,NA,TRBV5-1,TGCGCCAGCAGCTTGGGCCAGAGCAATCAGCCCCAGCATTTT,CASSLGQSNQPQHF
TRBJ1-5,NA,TRBD1,TRBV6-6,TGTGCCAGCAGTTACTTTCGGACAGGGGGCATTCAGCCCCAGCATTTT,CASSYFRTGGIQPQHF
TRBJ1-5,NA,NA,TRBV2,TGTGCCAGCAGAGTTACAGGGTCCAATCAGCCCCAGCATTTT,CASRVTGSNQPQHF
TRBJ2-7,once,TRBD1,TRBV12-5,TGTGCTAGTGGTTTGGTACCGCCGGACAGGGGCGTCCACGAGCAGTACTTC,CASGLVPPDRGVHEQYF
TRBJ1-5,NA,TRBD1,TRBV7-2,TGTGCCAGCAGCACCAGACAGGGGTTGCATCAGCCCCAGCATTTT,CASSTRQGLHQPQHF
TRBJ2-3,few,NA,TRBV11-2,TGTGCCAGCAGCTTAGGTCTGTGGAGCGCCCCAGGCACAGATACGCAGTATTTT,CASSLGLWSAPGTDTQYF
TRBJ1-1,once,NA,TRBV19,TGTGCCAGTAGTATATTCTGGGGGCAGGACACTGAAGCTTTCTTT,CASSIFWGQDTEAFF
TRBJ1-5,NA,NA,TRBV19,TGTGCCAGTAGAGACACCCCCTATAGTCAGCCCCAGCATTTT,CASRDTPYSQPQHF
TRBJ2-7,NA,TRBD1,TRBV18,TGTGCCAGCTCAAAGCTGGACAGGGTGGACGAGCAGTACTTC,CASSKLDRVDEQYF
TRBJ2-3,NA,TRBD2,TRBV6-2/TRBV6-3,TGTGCCAGCAGTTCGGGACTAGCGGCCGGGCTTTATATGGATACGCAGTATTTT,CASSSGLAAGLYMDTQYF
TRBJ1-6,NA,TRBD1,TRBV6-2/TRBV6-3,TGTGCCAGCAGTTGGGGACAGGCGAACTATAATTCACCCCTCCACTTT,CASSWGQANYNSPLHF
TRBJ1-6,NA,TRBD1,TRBV7-9,TGTGCCAGCAGCCCGGGACAGGGGTATTCACCCCTCCACTTT,CASSPGQGYSPLHF
TRBJ2-5,once,NA,TRBV27,TGTGCCAGCAGTTTACGTAACTCCGGGAGACGAGAGACCCAGTACTTC,CASSLRNSGRRETQYF
TRBJ2-3,NA,TRBD2,TRBV6-6,TGTGCCAGCAGCTACATGAAAGAACTAGCGGGGGGGGCGGGCACAGATACGCAGTATTTT,CASSYMKELAGGAGTDTQYF
TRBJ2-5,NA,NA,TRBV5-1,TGCGCCAGCAGTAGGGAGGCAGAGACCCAGTACTTC,CASSREAETQYF
TRBJ1-5,NA,TRBD1,TRBV7-2,TGTGCCAGCAGCTCGGACAGGGGTCAGCCCCAGCATTTT,CASSSDRGQPQHF
TRBJ1-4,NA,TRBD1,TRBV30,TGTGCCTGGACTGGGGACAGAGGGAAGGGAAAACTGTTTTTT,CAWTGDRGKGKLFF
TRBJ1-4,NA,TRBD1,TRBV9,TGTGCCAGCAGCTTAAGACAGGGCATAAATGAAAAACTGTTTTTT,CASSLRQGINEKLFF
TRBJ1-2,NA,TRBD1,TRBV6-5,TGTGCCAGCAGTTACATGGACAGGGGCTATGGCTACACCTTC,CASSYMDRGYGYTF
TRBJ2-1,NA,TRBD2,TRBV2,TGTGCCAGCAGGGACCTAGCGGGGGGCATCTACAATGAGCAGTTCTTC,CASRDLAGGIYNEQFF
TRBJ2-7,NA,NA,TRBV4-1,TGCGCCAGCAGCCAAGGGGACACCACCTACGAGCAGTACTTC,CASSQGDTTYEQYF
TRBJ2-1,NA,TRBD2,TRBV4-3,TGCGCCAGCAGCCAAGGTCTAGGACTAGCGGGTAACAATGAGCAGTTCTTC,CASSQGLGLAGNNEQFF
TRBJ1-2,few,TRBD1,TRBV9,TGTGCCAGCAGCGCCGGGACAGCCAAGTATGATCATGGCTACACCTTC,CASSAGTAKYDHGYTF
TRBJ2-3,once,NA,TRBV10-3,TGTGCCATCAGTGAGTCCTTGACAGCCTCTAGCACAGATACGCAGTATTTT,CAISESLTASSTDTQYF
TRBJ1-2,NA,TRBD1,TRBV7-2,TGTGCCAGCAGCTTTAGGCCAGGGGGCTCTGGCTACACCTTC,CASSFRPGGSGYTF
TRBJ2-7,NA,NA,TRBV27,TGTGCCAGCAGTAGAGGGAATTGGTACGAGCAGTACTTC,CASSRGNWYEQYF
TRBJ2-7,NA,TRBD1,TRBV7-2,TGTGCCAGCAGCTTCGACAGGGGTTTTCCCTACGAGCAGTACTTC,CASSFDRGFPYEQYF
TRBJ2-3,NA,TRBD1,TRBV7-6,TGTGCCAGCAGCCCCCGACAGGGTGGCACAGATACGCAGTATTTT,CASSPRQGGTDTQYF
TRBJ1-4,NA,TRBD1,TRBV4-3,TGCGCCAGCAGCCAAGGACAGGGGAGTAGTGAAAAACTGTTTTTT,CASSQGQGSSEKLFF